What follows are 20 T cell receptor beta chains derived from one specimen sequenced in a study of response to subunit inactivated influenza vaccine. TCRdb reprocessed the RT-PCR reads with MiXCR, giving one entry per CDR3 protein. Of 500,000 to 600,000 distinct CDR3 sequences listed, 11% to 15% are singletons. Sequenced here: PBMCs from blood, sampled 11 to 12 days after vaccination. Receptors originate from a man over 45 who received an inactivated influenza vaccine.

This chain's CDR3 is CATSDFKAASTDTQYF. The CDR3 bases are TGTGCCACCAGTGATTTTAAAGCGGCTAGCACAGATACGCAGTATTTT. The chain couples TRBV24-1 to TRBJ2-3, with a tentative D call TRBD2 (5 bases). This CDR3 has 16 amino acids. Germline V gene data show CDR1 as KGHDR and CDR2 as SFDVKD. Trimming removed 1 base from V and 0 bases from J, with 10 bases in between.

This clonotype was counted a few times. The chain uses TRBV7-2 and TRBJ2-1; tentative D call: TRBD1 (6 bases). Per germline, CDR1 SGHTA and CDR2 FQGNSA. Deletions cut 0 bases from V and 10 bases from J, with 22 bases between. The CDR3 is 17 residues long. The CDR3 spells CASSLARWQGLSWEQFF. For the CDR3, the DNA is TGTGCCAGCAGCTTAGCGCGGTGGCAGGGGCTTTCTTGGGAGCAGTTCTTC.

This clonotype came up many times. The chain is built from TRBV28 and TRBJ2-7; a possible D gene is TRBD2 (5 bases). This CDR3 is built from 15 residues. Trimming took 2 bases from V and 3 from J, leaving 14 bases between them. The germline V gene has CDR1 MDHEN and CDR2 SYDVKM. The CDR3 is CASSLVKRLYYEQYF. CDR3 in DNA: TGTGCCAGCAGTTTAGTGAAGCGGTTATACTACGAGCAGTACTTC.

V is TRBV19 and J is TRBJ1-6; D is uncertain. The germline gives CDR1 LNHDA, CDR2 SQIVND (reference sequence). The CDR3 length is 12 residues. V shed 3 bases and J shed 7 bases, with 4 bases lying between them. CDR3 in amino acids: CASSIWNSPLHF. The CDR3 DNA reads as TGTGCCAGTAGTATTTGGAATTCACCCCTCCACTTT. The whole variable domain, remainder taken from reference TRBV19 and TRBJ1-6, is DGGITQSPKYLFRKEGQNVTLSCEQNLNHDAMYWYRQDPGQGLRLIYYSQIVNDFQKGDIAEGYSVSREKKESFPLTVTSAQKNPTAFYLCASSIWNSPLHFGNGTRLTVT.

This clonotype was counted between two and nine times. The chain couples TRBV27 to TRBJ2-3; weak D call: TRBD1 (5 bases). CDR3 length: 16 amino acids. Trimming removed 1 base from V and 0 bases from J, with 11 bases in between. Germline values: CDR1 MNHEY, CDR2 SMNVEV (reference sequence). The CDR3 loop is CASSLWGPKSTDTQYF. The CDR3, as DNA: TGTGCCAGCAGTTTATGGGGCCCTAAAAGCACAGATACGCAGTATTTT.

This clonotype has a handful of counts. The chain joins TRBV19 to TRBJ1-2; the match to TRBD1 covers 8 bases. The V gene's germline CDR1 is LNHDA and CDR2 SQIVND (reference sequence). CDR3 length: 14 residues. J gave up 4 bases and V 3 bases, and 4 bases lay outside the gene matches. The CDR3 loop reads CASSMGQEVYGYTF. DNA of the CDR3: TGTGCCAGTAGTATGGGACAGGAGGTCTATGGCTACACCTTC. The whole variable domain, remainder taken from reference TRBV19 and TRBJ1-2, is DGGITQSPKYLFRKEGQNVTLSCEQNLNHDAMYWYRQDPGQGLRLIYYSQIVNDFQKGDIAEGYSVSREKKESFPLTVTSAQKNPTAFYLCASSMGQEVYGYTFGSGTRLTVV.

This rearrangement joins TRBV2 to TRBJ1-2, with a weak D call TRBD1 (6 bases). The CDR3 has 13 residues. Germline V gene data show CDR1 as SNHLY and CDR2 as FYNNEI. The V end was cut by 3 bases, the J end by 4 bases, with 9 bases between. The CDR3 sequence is CASSDRGPYGYTF. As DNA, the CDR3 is TGTGCCAGCAGTGACAGGGGCCCCTATGGCTACACCTTC.

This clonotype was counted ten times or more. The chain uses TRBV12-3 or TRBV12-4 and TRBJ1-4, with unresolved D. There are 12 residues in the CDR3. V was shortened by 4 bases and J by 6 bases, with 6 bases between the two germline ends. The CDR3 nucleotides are TGTGCCAGCAGTTGGTCCTATGAAAAACTGTTTTTT. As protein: CASSWSYEKLFF.

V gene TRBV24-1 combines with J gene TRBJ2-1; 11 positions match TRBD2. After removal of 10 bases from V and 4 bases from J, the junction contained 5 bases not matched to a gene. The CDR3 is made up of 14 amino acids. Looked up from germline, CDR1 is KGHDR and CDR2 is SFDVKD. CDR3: CATRGTSGYNEQFF. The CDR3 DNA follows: TGTGCCACTCGCGGGACTAGCGGTTACAATGAGCAGTTCTTC.

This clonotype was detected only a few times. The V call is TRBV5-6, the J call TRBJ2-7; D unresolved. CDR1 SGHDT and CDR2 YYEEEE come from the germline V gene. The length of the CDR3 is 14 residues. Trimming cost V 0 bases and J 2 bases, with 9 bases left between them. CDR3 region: CASSLARQTYEQYF. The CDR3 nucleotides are TGTGCCAGCAGCTTGGCCCGGCAGACCTACGAGCAGTACTTC.

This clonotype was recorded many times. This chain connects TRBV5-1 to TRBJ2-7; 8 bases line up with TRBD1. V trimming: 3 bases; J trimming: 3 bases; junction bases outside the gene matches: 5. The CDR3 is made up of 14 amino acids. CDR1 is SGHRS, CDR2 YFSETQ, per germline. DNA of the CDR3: TGCGCCAGCAGCTCCGGACAGGGCCGCTACGAGCAGTACTTC. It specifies CASSSGQGRYEQYF.

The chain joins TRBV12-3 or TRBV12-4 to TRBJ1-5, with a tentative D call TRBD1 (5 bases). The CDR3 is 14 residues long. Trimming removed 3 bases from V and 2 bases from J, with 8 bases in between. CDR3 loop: CASSFEGGNQPQHF. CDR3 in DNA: TGTGCCAGCAGTTTCGAAGGGGGCAATCAGCCCCAGCATTTT.

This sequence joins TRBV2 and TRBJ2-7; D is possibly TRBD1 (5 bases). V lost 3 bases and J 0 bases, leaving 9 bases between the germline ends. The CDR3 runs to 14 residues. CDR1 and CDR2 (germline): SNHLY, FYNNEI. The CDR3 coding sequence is TGTGCCAGCAGTGAGGGGCCTTACTCCTACGAGCAGTACTTC. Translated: CASSEGPYSYEQYF.

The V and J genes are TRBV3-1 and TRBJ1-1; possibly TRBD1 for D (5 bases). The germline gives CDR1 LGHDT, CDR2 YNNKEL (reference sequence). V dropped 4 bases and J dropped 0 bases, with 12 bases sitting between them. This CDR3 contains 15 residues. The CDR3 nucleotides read TGTGCCAGCAGCCGCCTCCGGGGCGTGAACACTGAAGCTTTCTTT. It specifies CASSRLRGVNTEAFF.

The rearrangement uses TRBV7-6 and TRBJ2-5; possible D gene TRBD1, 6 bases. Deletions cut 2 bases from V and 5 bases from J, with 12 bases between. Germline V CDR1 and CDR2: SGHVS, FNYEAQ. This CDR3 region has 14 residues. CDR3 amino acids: CASSLYRVGETQYF. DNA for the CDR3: TGTGCCAGCAGCTTATACAGGGTGGGGGAGACCCAGTACTTC.

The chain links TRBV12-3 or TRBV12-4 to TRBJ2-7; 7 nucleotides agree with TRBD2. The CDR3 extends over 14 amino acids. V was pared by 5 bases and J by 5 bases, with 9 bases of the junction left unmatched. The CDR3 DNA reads TGTGCCAGCAGTCCGAGACCCGGGGGGAACGAGCAGTACTTC. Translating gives CASSPRPGGNEQYF.

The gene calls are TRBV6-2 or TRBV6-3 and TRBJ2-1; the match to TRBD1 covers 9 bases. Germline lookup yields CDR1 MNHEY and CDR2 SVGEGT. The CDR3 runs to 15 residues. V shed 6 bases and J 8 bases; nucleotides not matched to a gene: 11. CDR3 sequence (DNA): TGTGCCAGCAGCACAACAGGGGGCGCTTCTTATGAGCAGTTCTTC. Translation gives CASSTTGGASYEQFF.

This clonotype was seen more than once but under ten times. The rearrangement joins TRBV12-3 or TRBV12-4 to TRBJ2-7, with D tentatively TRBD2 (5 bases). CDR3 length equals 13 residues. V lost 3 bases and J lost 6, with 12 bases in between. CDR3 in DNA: TGTGCCAGCAGTTTCCATCGGGGATCCGAGCAGTACTTC. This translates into CASSFHRGSEQYF.

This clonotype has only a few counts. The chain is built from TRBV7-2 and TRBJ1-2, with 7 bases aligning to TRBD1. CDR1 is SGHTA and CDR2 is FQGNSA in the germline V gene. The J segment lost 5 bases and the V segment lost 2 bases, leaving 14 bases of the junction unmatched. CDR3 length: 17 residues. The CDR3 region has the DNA TGTGCCAGCAGCTTACTTGGGCGGACAGGCCGAGAGTATGGCTACACCTTC. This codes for CASSLLGRTGREYGYTF.

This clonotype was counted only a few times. The CDR3 DNA reads TGCAGTGCTAGAGGACCTAGGTGGGGGGCCCACACACCGTACCAAGAGACCCAGTACTTC. Residues: CSARGPRWGAHTPYQETQYF. The rearrangement uses TRBV20-1 and TRBJ2-5, with D perhaps being TRBD1 or TRBD2 (6 bases each). Trimming left V 1 base short and J 0 bases short, with 27 bases between. The CDR3 sequence is 20 residues long. Germline lookup yields CDR1 DFQATT and CDR2 SNEGSKA (reference sequence).